What follows is one T cell receptor beta chain and its context. Its cognate antigen is unknown. Pooled samples include second doses given at about 4 or 12 weeks. Data came from immunoSEQ multiplex PCR; TCRdb stores just in-frame clones and leaves some out. The data show 200,000 or so clones, approximately 93% seen once. This specimen belongs to a study of T cell responses to AZD1222 COVID-19 vaccine. Overall study findings and caveats: Clonal diversity may have been underestimated, and the donors were mostly white British, with more females than males. Distributed over spike, vaccine-associated CD4 TCRs predominated at 160-218 and 743-854. Baseline seropositivity occurred in only a handful of AZD1222 recipients.

This sequence originates from an adult who received the AZD1222 COVID-19 vaccine. The source was peripheral blood, collected 28 days after the second AZD1222 dose.

CDR3 sequence reads: CASSNENSGGASTDTQYF. CDR3 DNA sequence: TGTGCCAGCAGCAACGAGAATAGCGGGGGGGCTAGCACAGATACGCAGTATTTT. This chain connects TRBV3-1 (or the pseudogene TRBV3-2) to TRBJ2-3; 11 nucleotides align to TRBD2. The CDR3 consists of 18 residues. The trim removed 5 bases at V and 0 bases at J, leaving 10 bases unmatched. In germline, CDR1 is LGHDT, CDR2 YNNKEL (reference sequence).